Below are 8 T cell receptor beta chains sequenced from a single sample in a study of identical twins. TCRdb reprocessed the 5' RACE reads with MiXCR, giving one entry per CDR3 protein. The profile shows about 530,000 distinct CDR3 sequences, 20% to 25% of them singletons. These records were also assigned to another study, of yellow fever vaccine responses in identical twins.

Material for sequencing was CD4+ T cells sorted from blood. These receptors originate from a woman between 18 and 30 years old in good health.

CDR3 sequence reads: CASSPPGLAGAYEQYF. CDR3 DNA: TGTGCCAGCAGCCCTCCGGGACTAGCGGGGGCCTACGAGCAGTACTTC. The chain joins TRBV7-6 to TRBJ2-7; 14 nucleotides agree with TRBD2. V shed 5 bases, J shed 2 bases, and the junction held 5 bases outside the gene matches. Germline CDR1 is SGHVS and CDR2 is FNYEAQ. The CDR3 totals 16 residues.

This chain joins TRBV4-1 and TRBJ2-7, with 9 bases lining up with TRBD2. The germline gives CDR1 MGHRA, CDR2 YSYEKL. V was pared by 4 bases and J by 0 bases, with 7 bases of the junction left unmatched. This CDR3 is 16 amino acids long. CDR3 in amino acids: CASSRGLATSSYEQYF. CDR3 sequence (DNA): TGCGCCAGCAGCCGCGGACTAGCGACGAGCTCCTACGAGCAGTACTTC.

This chain joins TRBV2 and TRBJ2-3, with D possibly being TRBD1 (6 bases). Trimming shortened V by 7 bases and J by 0 bases, and 14 bases separated the two germline ends. Germline V gene sequence: CDR1 SNHLY, CDR2 FYNNEI. The length of the CDR3 is 15 residues. CDR3 sequence reads: CASIRQGISTDTQYF. The CDR3 region has the DNA TGTGCCAGCATTCGGCAGGGGATTAGCACAGATACGCAGTATTTT. Using reference TRBV2 and TRBJ2-3 for the parts outside the CDR3, the full variable domain is EPEVTQTPSHQVTQMGQEVILRCVPISNHLYFYWYRQILGQKVEFLVSFYNNEISEKSEIFDDQFSVERPDGSNFTLKIRSTKLEDSAMYFCASIRQGISTDTQYFGPGTRLTVL.

The rearrangement links TRBV4-3 to TRBJ2-1; 7 bases line up with TRBD1. CDR1 and CDR2 (germline): LGHNA, YSLEER. Germline trimming cut 3 bases from V and 5 bases from J; bases unmatched to any gene: 13. The CDR3 runs to 17 residues. The chain's CDR3 is CASSQAAVDRVNNEQFF. DNA for the CDR3: TGCGCCAGCAGCCAGGCTGCCGTTGACAGGGTAAACAATGAGCAGTTCTTC.

The gene calls are TRBV27 and TRBJ1-4; 7 bases agree with TRBD1. Germline assignment: CDR1 MNHEY and CDR2 SMNVEV (reference sequence). J was trimmed by 0 bases and V by 3 bases; bases with no gene match: 7. The length of the CDR3 is 17 residues. DNA of the CDR3: TGTGCCAGCAGTTTGAGGGGACAGAGTCCAACTAATGAAAAACTGTTTTTT. The encoded protein is CASSLRGQSPTNEKLFF.

This clonotype has only a few counts. The genes are TRBV5-1 and TRBJ1-5; a possible D gene is TRBD1 (6 bases). Germline CDR1 SGHRS, CDR2 YFSETQ. The CDR3 contains 14 residues. The ends were cut back, 4 bases at V and 5 bases at J, with 13 bases in the middle. The CDR3 sequence: CASSLTGPDQPQHF. For the CDR3, the DNA is TGCGCCAGCAGCCTTACAGGGCCTGATCAGCCCCAGCATTTT.

This clonotype has only a few counts. This chain connects TRBV12-3 or TRBV12-4 to TRBJ2-5; 7 nucleotides agree with TRBD1. J lost 2 bases, V lost 7 bases, and 7 bases had no gene match. The length of the CDR3 is 14 residues. In DNA form, the CDR3 reads TGTGCCAGCAATCACAGGGGTTGGCAAGAGACCCAGTACTTC. Protein sequence: CASNHRGWQETQYF.

This clonotype was counted only a few times. The rearrangement joins TRBV28 to TRBJ2-7; D unresolved. This CDR3 region has 14 residues. Trimming removed 7 bases from V and 1 base from J, with 14 bases in between. The germline CDR1 and CDR2 sequences are MDHEN and SYDVKM. DNA of the CDR3: TGTGCCAGCATCGCCCCGGACGGATCCTACGAGCAGTACTTC. The encoded protein is CASIAPDGSYEQYF.